This T cell receptor beta chain originates from a study of T cells in Graves' hyperthyroidism and ophthalmopathy. Points on this clonotype: The antigen remains unidentified.

TCR beta CDR3 regions were amplified from RNA. During a first-round RT-PCR of the TCR CDR3, the HTBI primer set was used. TCRdb reprocessed the multiplex PCR reads via MiXCR and lists one record per CDR3 protein. The repertoire holds 400,000 to 450,000 distinct CDR3 sequences, with about 15% as singletons. Study-level findings and limits: A 13 V-J model separated ophthalmopathy from stable hyperthyroidism.

The V and J ends lost 6 bases and 5 bases, in that order; junction bases with no gene match: 9. This CDR3 is built from 16 residues. The chain joins TRBV12-3 or TRBV12-4 to TRBJ2-1; TRBD1 agrees at 11 bases. The sequence derives from a young man with Graves' ophthalmopathy. Specimen: blood. CDR3 protein: CASSYGTGGGNNEQFF. CDR3 DNA: TGTGCCAGCAGCTATGGGACAGGGGGTGGTAACAATGAGCAGTTCTTC.